This T cell receptor (beta chain) was profiled in a study of blood T cell repertoires in COVID-19. This CDR3 has 14 amino acids. The V segment lost 8 bases and the J segment 4 bases; nucleotides outside the gene matches: 6. CDR1 is SGHRS, CDR2 YFSETQ, per germline. This table comes from immunoSEQ multiplex PCR, and its TCRdb copy is limited to in-frame clones, with some not included. The sample gives some 260,000 clones, about 86% of which show up once; under 5% is in the top ten. Sequencing was done on a sample of PBMCs or T cells enriched from blood (not recorded which). J is TRBJ2-3 and V is TRBV5-1; TRBD2 matches at 11 bases. The sequence was obtained from a man aged 25-40 years with acute COVID-19. CDR3 sequence: CASTSGGFADTQYF. As DNA, the CDR3 is TGCGCCAGTACTAGCGGGGGCTTTGCAGATACGCAGTATTTT.